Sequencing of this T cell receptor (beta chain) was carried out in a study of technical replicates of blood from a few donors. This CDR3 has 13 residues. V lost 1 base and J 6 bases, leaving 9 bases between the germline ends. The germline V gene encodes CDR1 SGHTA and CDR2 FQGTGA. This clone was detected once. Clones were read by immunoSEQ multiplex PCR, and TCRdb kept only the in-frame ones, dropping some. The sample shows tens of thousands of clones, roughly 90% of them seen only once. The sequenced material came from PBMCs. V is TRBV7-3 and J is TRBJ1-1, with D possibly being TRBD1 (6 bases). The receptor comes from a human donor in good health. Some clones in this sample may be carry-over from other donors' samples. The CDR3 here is CASSLSGGPEAFF. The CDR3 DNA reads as TGTGCCAGCAGCTTAAGCGGGGGGCCTGAAGCTTTCTTT. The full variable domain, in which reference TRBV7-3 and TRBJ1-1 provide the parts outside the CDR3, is GAGVSQTPSNKVTEKGKYVELRCDPISGHTALYWYRQSLGQGPEFLIYFQGTGAADDSGLPNDRFFAVRPEGSVSTLKIQRTERGDSAVYLCASSLSGGPEAFFGQGTRLTVV.